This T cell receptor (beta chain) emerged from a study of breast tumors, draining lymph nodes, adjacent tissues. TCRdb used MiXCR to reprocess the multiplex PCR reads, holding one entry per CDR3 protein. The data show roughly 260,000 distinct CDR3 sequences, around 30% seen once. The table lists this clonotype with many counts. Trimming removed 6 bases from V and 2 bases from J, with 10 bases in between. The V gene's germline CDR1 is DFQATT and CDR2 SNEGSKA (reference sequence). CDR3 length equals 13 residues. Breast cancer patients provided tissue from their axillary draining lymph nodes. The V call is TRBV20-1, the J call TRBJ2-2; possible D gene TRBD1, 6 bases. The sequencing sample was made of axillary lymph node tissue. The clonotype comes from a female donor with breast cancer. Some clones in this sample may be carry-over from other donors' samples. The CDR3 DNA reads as TGCAGTGCGCCGGACAGAAACACCGGGGAGCTGTTTTTT. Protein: CSAPDRNTGELFF.